Each of the 14 T cell receptor beta chains below was sequenced from the same sample in a study of cytomegalovirus exposure and HLA in healthy donors (dated by TCRdb to between 2016 and 2019). Receptor libraries were prepared by the immunoSEQ multiplex PCR assay. The multiplex PCR relied on a mix of 60 forward primers for TCR Vbeta segments and 13 reverse primers for TCR Jbeta segments. TCRdb carries this immuneACCESS record with in-frame sequences only. Its versions omit some clonotypes, under half of them owing to an unresolved V gene in the studies checked, with the rest unexplained. This sample comprises approximately 220,000 clones, approximately 79% of them detected only once. Jointly, the top ten make up 1.5% to 2% of the sample. Specimen: PBMCs. Receptors were obtained from a man aged 18 to 29 in good health and CMV-seronegative.

V is TRBV6-6 and J is TRBJ1-6, with D possibly being TRBD1 (6 bases). The CDR3 length is 15 residues. Germline-derived CDR1 and CDR2 are MNHNY and SVGAGI (reference sequence). V lost 4 bases and J lost 5, with 12 bases in between. The CDR3 reads CASSFRQAHNSPLHF. For the CDR3, the DNA is TGTGCCAGCAGTTTTCGACAGGCCCATAATTCACCCCTCCACTTT.

This clone was observed a few times. In DNA, the CDR3 is TGTGCCAGCAGCTTCCCCCGGGGAAATGAGCAGTTCTTC. Encoded protein: CASSFPRGNEQFF. V and J are TRBV7-9 and TRBJ2-1, with D tentatively TRBD2 (5 bases). The CDR3 loop spans 13 amino acids. V was trimmed by 3 bases and J by 7 bases, leaving 10 bases between them. Germline values: CDR1 SEHNR, CDR2 FQNEAQ (reference sequence).

The CDR3 DNA follows: TGTGCCAGCAGCGTAGCTAGCGGGGGGCACACCGGGGAGCTGTTTTTT. This sequence encodes CASSVASGGHTGELFF. The genes are TRBV9 and TRBJ2-2; 11 nucleotides match TRBD2. This CDR3 is built from 16 residues. Germline values: CDR1 SGDLS, CDR2 YYNGEE. Losses at the gene ends were 0 bases for V and 3 bases for J; bases not matched to a gene: 1. Filled out from reference TRBV9 and TRBJ2-2, the complete variable domain reads DSGVTQTPKHLITATGQRVTLRCSPRSGDLSVYWYQQSLDQGLQFLIQYYNGEERAKGNILERFSAQQFPDLHSELNLSSLELGDSALYFCASSVASGGHTGELFFGEGSRLTVL.

The CDR3 sequence: CASSPEAYNEQFF. For the CDR3, the DNA is TGTGCCAGCAGCCCCGAGGCCTACAATGAGCAGTTCTTC. The V call is TRBV4-2, the J call TRBJ2-1, with D unresolved. The germline V gene encodes CDR1 LGHNA and CDR2 YNFKEQ. This CDR3 is built from 13 residues. The V and J ends lost 4 bases and 2 bases respectively, with 6 bases between them.

The CDR3 sequence: CASSPEAGTAETQYF. The CDR3 bases are TGCGCCAGCAGCCCAGAGGCCGGGACAGCAGAGACCCAGTACTTC. This sequence joins TRBV5-1 and TRBJ2-5; 7 bases line up with TRBD1. With 4 bases clipped from V and 4 bases from J, the junction kept 10 bases outside the gene matches. Germline V CDR1 and CDR2: SGHRS, YFSETQ. This CDR3 spans 15 amino acids.

V gene TRBV6-5 combines with J gene TRBJ2-7; TRBD1 is a possible D gene (6 bases). CDR1 and CDR2 (germline): MNHEY, SVGAGI. Trimming took 6 bases from V and 6 from J, leaving 21 bases between them. CDR3 size: 15 residues. CDR3 amino acids: CASSLTPGDGIEQYF. The CDR3 coding sequence is TGTGCCAGCAGCCTCACGCCAGGGGACGGGATCGAGCAGTACTTC.

The chain links TRBV29-1 to TRBJ1-3; D is unclear. Trimming took off 4 bases at V and 4 bases at J, with 5 bases between the two ends. This CDR3 comprises 11 residues. The V gene's germline CDR1 is SQVTM and CDR2 ANQGSEA. The CDR3 DNA reads TGCAGCGTTGTATCGGGAAACACCATATATTTT. Its protein is CSVVSGNTIYF.

The rearrangement uses TRBV19 and TRBJ1-5, with TRBD1 identical over 7 bases. Germline CDR1 and CDR2: LNHDA and SQIVND (reference sequence). The CDR3 consists of 16 residues. Losses at the gene ends were 1 base for V and 2 bases for J; bases not matched to a gene: 5. CDR3 sequence: CASSIGQGPGNQPQHF. The CDR3 coding sequence is TGTGCCAGTAGTATAGGACAGGGCCCTGGCAATCAGCCCCAGCATTTT.

This clone has at least ten counts. The chain has TRBV4-3 and TRBJ2-7; tentatively, D is TRBD1 (6 bases). Germline V gives CDR1 LGHNA, CDR2 YSLEER. V lost 4 bases and J lost 3, with 10 bases in between. The CDR3 spans 13 residues. Written as DNA, the CDR3 is TGCGCCAGCAGCCGGACAGTTAACTACGAGCAGTACTTC. This codes for CASSRTVNYEQYF.

For this clone: The germline gene is not matched at one end of the junction; a read error may be the cause. The rearrangement links TRBV7-7 to TRBJ2-4; D is uncertain. CDR1 and CDR2 (germline): SSHAT, FNYEAQ (reference sequence). The CDR3 contains 13 residues. DNA for the CDR3: TGTGCTAGCAGCTCTTCGACTGAGGACATTCAGTACTTC. Translated, it gives CASSSSTEDIQYF.

V usage is TRBV13 and J usage is TRBJ2-7, with 9 positions matching TRBD2. The CDR3 has 16 amino acids. CDR1 is PRHDT and CDR2 is FYEKMQ in the germline V gene (reference sequence). The junction had 13 bases not matched to a gene; V was cut back by 4 bases and J by 6 bases. CDR3 nucleotides: TGTGCCAGCAGCTCAAGGGGTGGGCTAGCGGGGCCCGAGCAGTACTTC. Protein product: CASSSRGGLAGPEQYF.

The chain carries TRBV18 and TRBJ2-3, with no clear D. Trimming left V 2 bases short and J 4 bases short, with 10 bases between. CDR1 KGHSH and CDR2 LQKENI come from the germline V gene. There are 14 residues in the CDR3. CDR3 sequence: CASSPNLQSDTQYF. CDR3 DNA: TGTGCCAGCTCACCAAACCTACAGTCAGATACGCAGTATTTT.

The V call is TRBV19, the J call TRBJ1-5; 9 bases agree with TRBD1. Germline lookup yields CDR1 LNHDA and CDR2 SQIVND (reference sequence). The trim removed 3 bases at V and 2 bases at J, leaving 8 bases unmatched. The CDR3 runs to 17 residues. CDR3 sequence (DNA): TGTGCCAGTAGTATCTTCCGGGACAGGGTCGGCAATCAGCCCCAGCATTTT. Protein product: CASSIFRDRVGNQPQHF. Supplemented by reference TRBV19 and TRBJ1-5, the full variable domain reads DGGITQSPKYLFRKEGQNVTLSCEQNLNHDAMYWYRQDPGQGLRLIYYSQIVNDFQKGDIAEGYSVSREKKESFPLTVTSAQKNPTAFYLCASSIFRDRVGNQPQHFGDGTRLSIL.

This clone was recorded at least ten times. The CDR3 spells CASSYGRYNEQFF. The DNA of the CDR3 is TGTGCCAGCAGTTACGGCCGATACAATGAGCAGTTCTTC. The chain has TRBV6-5 and TRBJ2-1; D is undetermined. V lost 2 bases, J lost 4 bases, and 6 bases lay in between. Per germline, CDR1 MNHEY and CDR2 SVGAGI. The CDR3 extends over 13 amino acids.